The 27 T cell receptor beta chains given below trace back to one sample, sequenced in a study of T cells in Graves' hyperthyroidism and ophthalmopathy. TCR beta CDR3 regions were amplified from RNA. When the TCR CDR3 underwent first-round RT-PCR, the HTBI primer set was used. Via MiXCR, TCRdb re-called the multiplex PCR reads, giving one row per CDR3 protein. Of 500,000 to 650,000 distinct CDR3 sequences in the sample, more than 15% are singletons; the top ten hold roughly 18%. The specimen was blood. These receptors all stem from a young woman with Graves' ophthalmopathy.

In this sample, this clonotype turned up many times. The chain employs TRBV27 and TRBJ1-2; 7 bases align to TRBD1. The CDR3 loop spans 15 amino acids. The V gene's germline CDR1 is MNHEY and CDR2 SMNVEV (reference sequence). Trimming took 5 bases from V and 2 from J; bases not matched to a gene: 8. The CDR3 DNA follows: TGTGCCAGCAGTGGCCGACAGGGAGGGAACTATGGCTACACCTTC. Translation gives CASSGRQGGNYGYTF.

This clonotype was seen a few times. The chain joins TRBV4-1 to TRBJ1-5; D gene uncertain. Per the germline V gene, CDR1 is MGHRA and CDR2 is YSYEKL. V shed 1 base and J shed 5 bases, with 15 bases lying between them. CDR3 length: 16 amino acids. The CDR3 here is CASSQVVGEDDQPQHF. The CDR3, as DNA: TGCGCCAGCAGCCAAGTAGTCGGGGAGGACGATCAGCCCCAGCATTTT.

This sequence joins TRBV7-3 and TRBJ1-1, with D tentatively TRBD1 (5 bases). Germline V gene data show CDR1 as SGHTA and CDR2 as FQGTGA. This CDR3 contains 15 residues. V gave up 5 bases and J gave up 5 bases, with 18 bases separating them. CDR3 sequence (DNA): TGTGCCAGCAGCCCCCTCGGGGGTGATGGGACTGAAGCTTTCTTT. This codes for CASSPLGGDGTEAFF.

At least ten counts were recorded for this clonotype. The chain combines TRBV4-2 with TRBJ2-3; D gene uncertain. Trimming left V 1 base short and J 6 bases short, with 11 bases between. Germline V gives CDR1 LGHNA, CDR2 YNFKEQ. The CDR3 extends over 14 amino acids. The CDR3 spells CASSQGGETDTQYF. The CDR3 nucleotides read TGTGCCAGCAGCCAAGGCGGCGAAACCGATACGCAGTATTTT.

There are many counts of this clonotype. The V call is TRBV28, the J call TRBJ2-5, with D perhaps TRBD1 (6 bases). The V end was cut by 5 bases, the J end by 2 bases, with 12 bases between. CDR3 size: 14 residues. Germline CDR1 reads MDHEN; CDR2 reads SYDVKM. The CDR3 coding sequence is TGTGCCAGCAGTCCCCAGCAGGGGCAAGAGACCCAGTACTTC. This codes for CASSPQQGQETQYF.

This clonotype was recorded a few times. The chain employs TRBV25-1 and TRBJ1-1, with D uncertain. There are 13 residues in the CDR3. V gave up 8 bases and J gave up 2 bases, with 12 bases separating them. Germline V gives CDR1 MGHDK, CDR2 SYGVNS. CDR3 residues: CASGRAPNTEAFF. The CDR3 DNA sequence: TGTGCCAGCGGGAGGGCACCTAACACTGAAGCTTTCTTT.

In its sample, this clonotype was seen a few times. This CDR3 reads CASSSWGDPEKLFF. The CDR3 DNA is TGTGCCAGCAGTTCGTGGGGGGACCCTGAAAAACTGTTTTTT. The rearrangement uses TRBV6-1 and TRBJ1-4, with D perhaps TRBD1 (5 bases). The CDR3 is made up of 14 amino acids. Trimming cost V 5 bases and J 7 bases, with 14 bases left between them. Germline-derived CDR1 and CDR2 are MNHNS and SASEGT.

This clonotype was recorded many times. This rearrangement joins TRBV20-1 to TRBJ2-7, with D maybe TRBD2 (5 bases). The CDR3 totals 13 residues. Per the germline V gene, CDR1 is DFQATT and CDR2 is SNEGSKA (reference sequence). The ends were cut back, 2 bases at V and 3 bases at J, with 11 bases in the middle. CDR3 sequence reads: CSARRDQLYEQYF. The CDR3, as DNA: TGCAGTGCTAGACGGGATCAGCTCTACGAGCAGTACTTC.

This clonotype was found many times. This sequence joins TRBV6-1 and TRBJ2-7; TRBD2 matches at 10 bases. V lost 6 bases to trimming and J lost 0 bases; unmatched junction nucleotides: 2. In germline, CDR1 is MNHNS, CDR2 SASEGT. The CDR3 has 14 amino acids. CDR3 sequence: CASRGLADSYEQYF. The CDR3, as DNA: TGTGCCAGCAGAGGACTAGCGGACTCCTACGAGCAGTACTTC.

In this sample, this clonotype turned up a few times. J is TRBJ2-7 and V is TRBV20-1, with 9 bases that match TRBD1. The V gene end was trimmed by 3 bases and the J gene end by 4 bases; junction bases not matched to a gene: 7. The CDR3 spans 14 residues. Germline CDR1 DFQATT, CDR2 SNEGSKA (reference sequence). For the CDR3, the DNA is TGCAGTGCTAGTTTGGACAGGGGTTTTTACGAGCAGTACTTC. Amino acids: CSASLDRGFYEQYF.

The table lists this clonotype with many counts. Here the CDR3 reads CASSEIPGQGDAWSATNEKLFF. The DNA of the CDR3 is TGTGCCAGCAGTGAAATACCGGGACAGGGGGACGCCTGGAGTGCAACTAATGAAAAACTGTTTTTT. The chain has TRBV25-1 and TRBJ1-4; 11 bases fit TRBD1. Germline V gives CDR1 MGHDK, CDR2 SYGVNS. The CDR3 runs to 22 residues. V lost 2 bases and J lost 0; bases outside the gene matches: 17.

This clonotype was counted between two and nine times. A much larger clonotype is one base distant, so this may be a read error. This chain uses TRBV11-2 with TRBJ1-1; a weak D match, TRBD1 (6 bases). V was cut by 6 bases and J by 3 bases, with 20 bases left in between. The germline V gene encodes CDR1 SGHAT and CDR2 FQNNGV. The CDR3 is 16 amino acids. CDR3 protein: CASSLPWGGADTEAFF. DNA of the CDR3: TGTGCCAGCAGTTTGCCTTGGGGGGGCGCGGACACTGAAGCTTTCTTT. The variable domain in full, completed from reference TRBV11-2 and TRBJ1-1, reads EAGVAQSPRYKIIEKRQSVAFWCNPISGHATLYWYQQILGQGPKLLIQFQNNGVVDDSQLPKDRFSAERLKGVDSTLKIQPAKLEDSAVYLCASSLPWGGADTEAFFGQGTRLTVV.

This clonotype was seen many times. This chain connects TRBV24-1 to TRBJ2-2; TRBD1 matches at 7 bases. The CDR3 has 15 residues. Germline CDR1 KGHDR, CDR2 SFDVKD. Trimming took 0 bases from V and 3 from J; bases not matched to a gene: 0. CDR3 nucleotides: TGTGCCACCAGTGATTTGGACAGGGACACCGGGGAGCTGTTTTTT. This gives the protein CATSDLDRDTGELFF.

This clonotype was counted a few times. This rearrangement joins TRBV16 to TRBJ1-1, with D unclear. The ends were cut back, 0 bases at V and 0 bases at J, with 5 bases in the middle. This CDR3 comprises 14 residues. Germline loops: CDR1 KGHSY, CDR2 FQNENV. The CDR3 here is CASSQSPLNTEAFF. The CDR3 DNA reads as TGTGCCAGCAGCCAATCCCCTTTGAACACTGAAGCTTTCTTT. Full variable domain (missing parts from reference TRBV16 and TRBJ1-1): GEEVAQTPKHLVRGEGQKAKLYCAPIKGHSYVFWYQQVLKNEFKFLISFQNENVFDETGMPKERFSAKCLPNSPCSLEIQATKLEDSAVYFCASSQSPLNTEAFFGQGTRLTVV.

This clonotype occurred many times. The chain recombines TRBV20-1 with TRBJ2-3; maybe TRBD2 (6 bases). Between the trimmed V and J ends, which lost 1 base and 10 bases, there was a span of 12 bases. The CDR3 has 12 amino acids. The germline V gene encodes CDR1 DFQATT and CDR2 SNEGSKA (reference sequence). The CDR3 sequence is CSARVEGTAQYF. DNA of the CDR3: TGCAGTGCTAGAGTGGAGGGGACTGCGCAGTATTTT.

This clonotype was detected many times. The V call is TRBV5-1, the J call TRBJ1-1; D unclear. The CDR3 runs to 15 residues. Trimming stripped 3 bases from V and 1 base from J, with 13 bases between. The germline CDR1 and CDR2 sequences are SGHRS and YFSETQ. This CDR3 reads CASSSSVLGNTEAFF. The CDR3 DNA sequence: TGCGCCAGCAGCTCAAGCGTTTTGGGGAACACTGAAGCTTTCTTT.

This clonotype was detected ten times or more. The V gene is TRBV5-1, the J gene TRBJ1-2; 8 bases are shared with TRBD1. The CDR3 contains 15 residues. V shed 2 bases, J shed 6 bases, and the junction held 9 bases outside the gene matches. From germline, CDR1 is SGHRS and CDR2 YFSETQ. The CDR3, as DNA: TGCGCCAGCAGCTTTCAGGGGGCGCACGGTGATGGCTACACCTTC. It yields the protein CASSFQGAHGDGYTF. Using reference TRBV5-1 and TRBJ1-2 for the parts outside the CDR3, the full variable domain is KAGVTQTPRYLIKTRGQQVTLSCSPISGHRSVSWYQQTPGQGLQFLFEYFSETQRNKGNFPGRFSGRQFSNSRSEMNVSTLELGDSALYLCASSFQGAHGDGYTFGSGTRLTVV.

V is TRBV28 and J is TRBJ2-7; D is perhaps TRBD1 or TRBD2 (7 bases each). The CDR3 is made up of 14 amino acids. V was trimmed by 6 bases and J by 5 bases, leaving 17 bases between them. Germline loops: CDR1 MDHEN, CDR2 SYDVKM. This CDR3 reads CASSPGGGSNEQYF. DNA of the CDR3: TGTGCCAGCAGCCCAGGGGGGGGCAGTAACGAGCAGTACTTC.

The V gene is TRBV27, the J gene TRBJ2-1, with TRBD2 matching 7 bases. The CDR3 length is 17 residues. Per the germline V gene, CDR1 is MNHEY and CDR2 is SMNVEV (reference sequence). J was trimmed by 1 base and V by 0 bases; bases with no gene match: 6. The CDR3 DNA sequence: TGTGCCAGCAGTTTATCGTGGCTAGCGGAGTCCTACAATGAGCAGTTCTTC. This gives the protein CASSLSWLAESYNEQFF.

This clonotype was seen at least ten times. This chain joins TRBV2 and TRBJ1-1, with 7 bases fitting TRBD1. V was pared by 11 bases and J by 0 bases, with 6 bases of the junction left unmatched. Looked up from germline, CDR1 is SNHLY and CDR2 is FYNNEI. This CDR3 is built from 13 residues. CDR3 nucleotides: TGTGCCGGACAGGTCTCCCTGAACACTGAAGCTTTCTTT. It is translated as CAGQVSLNTEAFF.

The CDR3 spells CASSPGLAGGPGDTQYF. CDR3 sequence (DNA): TGTGCCAGCAGCCCCGGACTAGCGGGGGGGCCTGGAGATACGCAGTATTTT. The chain employs TRBV7-9 and TRBJ2-3, with TRBD2 matching over 15 bases. Germline V CDR1 and CDR2: SEHNR, FQNEAQ (reference sequence). The length of the CDR3 is 17 residues. V shed 5 bases and J 5 bases; nucleotides not matched to a gene: 8.

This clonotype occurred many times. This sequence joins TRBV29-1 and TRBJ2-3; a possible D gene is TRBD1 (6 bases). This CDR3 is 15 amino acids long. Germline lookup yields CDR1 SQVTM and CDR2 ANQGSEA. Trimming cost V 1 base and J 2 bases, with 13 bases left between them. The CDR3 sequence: CSVEGSGENTDTQYF. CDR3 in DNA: TGCAGCGTTGAAGGTTCAGGGGAGAACACAGATACGCAGTATTTT.

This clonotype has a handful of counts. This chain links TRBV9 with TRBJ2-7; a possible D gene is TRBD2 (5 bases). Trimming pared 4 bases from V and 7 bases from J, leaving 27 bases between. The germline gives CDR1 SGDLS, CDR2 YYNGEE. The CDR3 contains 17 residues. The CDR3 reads CASSPRPQQEGAGEQYF. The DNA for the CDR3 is TGTGCCAGCAGCCCTAGGCCCCAACAAGAGGGTGCGGGTGAGCAGTACTTC. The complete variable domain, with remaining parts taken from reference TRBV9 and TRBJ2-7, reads DSGVTQTPKHLITATGQRVTLRCSPRSGDLSVYWYQQSLDQGLQFLIQYYNGEERAKGNILERFSAQQFPDLHSELNLSSLELGDSALYFCASSPRPQQEGAGEQYFGPGTRLTVT.

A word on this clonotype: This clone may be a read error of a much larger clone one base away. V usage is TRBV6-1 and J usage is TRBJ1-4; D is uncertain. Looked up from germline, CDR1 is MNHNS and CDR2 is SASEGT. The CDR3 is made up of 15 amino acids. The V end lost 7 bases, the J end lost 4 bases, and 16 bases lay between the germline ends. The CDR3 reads CASKRELSLNEKLFF. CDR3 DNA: TGTGCCAGCAAGAGGGAACTGAGCCTTAATGAAAAACTGTTTTTT.

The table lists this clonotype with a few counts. CDR3: CSGGQGTAYEQYF. CDR3 DNA: TGCAGCGGAGGACAGGGGACTGCCTACGAGCAGTACTTC. The chain is built from TRBV29-1 and TRBJ2-7, with 9 bases aligning to TRBD1. Germline values: CDR1 SQVTM, CDR2 ANQGSEA. The CDR3 loop spans 13 amino acids. Trimming cost V 7 bases and J 2 bases; bases outside gene matches: 6.

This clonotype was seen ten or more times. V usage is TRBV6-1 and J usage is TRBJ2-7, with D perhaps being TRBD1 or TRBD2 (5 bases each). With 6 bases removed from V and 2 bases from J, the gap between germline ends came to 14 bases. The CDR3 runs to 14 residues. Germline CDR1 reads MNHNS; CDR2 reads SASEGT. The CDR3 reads CASSDSGFPYEQYF. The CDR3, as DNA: TGTGCCAGCAGCGACAGCGGATTCCCCTACGAGCAGTACTTC.

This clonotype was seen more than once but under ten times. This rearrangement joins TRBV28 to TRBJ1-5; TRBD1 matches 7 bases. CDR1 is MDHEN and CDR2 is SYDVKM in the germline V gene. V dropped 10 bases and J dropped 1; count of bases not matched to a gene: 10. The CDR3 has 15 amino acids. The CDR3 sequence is CATTQGGASNQPQHF. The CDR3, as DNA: TGTGCCACCACCCAGGGGGGGGCCAGCAATCAGCCCCAGCATTTT.